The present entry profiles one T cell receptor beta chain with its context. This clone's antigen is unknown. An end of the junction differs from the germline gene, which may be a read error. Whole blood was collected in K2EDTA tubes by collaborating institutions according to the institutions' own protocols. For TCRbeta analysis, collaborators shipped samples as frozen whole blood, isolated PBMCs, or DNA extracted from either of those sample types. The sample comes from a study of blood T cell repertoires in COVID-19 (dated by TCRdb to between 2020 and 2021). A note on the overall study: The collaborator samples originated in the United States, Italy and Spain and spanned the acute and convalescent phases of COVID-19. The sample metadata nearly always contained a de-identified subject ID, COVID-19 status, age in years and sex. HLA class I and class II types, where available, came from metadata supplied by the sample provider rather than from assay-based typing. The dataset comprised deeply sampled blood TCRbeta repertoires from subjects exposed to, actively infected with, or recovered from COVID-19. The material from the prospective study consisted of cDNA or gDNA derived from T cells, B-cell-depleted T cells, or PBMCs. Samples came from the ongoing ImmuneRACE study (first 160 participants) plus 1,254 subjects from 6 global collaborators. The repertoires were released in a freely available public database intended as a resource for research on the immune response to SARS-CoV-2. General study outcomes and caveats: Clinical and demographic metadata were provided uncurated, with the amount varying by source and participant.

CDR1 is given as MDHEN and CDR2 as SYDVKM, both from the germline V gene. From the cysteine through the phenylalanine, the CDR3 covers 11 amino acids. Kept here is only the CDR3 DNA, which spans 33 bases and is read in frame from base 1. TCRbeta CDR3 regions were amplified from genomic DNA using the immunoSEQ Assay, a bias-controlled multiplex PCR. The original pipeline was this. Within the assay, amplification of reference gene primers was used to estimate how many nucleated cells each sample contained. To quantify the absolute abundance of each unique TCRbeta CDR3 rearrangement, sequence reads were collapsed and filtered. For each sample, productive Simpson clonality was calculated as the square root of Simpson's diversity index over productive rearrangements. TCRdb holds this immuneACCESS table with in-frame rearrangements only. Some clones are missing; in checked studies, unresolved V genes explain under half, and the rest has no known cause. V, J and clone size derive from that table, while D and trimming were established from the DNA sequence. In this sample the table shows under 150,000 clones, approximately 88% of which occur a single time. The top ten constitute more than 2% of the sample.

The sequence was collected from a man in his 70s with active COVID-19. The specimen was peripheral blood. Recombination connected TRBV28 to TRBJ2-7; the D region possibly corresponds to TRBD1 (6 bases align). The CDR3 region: CASSSPQGCGF. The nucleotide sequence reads TGTGCCAGCAGTTCCCCCCAGGGGTGCGGGTTC.